This T cell receptor beta chain was sequenced during a study of shared clonotypes between healthy human individuals. Comment on this clone: In the same sample, other DNA sequences code for this CDR3.

TCRdb's copy holds only in-frame clones and misses some; the assay was immunoSEQ multiplex PCR. The table records roughly 2.6 million clones, roughly 92% of them present only once. The V gene's germline CDR1 is SGHDT and CDR2 YYEEEE. The CDR3 is made up of 15 amino acids. Deletions cut 0 bases from V and 1 base from J, with 7 bases between. Sequenced input: naive CD4+ T cells sorted from blood. Subset of the sample: CD45RA+ positively selected. The rearrangement links TRBV5-6 to TRBJ2-2; no reliable D call. This TCR was sampled from a man in his late teens or twenties in good health. The CDR3 spells CASSLGGRNTGELFF. The CDR3 DNA reads TGTGCCAGCAGCTTGGGGGGTCGGAACACCGGGGAGCTGTTTTTT.